This record covers a single TCR beta chain. This clone was recorded a few times. Its antigen is unknown. No qualities accompany the bases; no much larger clone lies one base away. The data derive from a study of T cells in tuberculosis (dated by TCRdb to the late 2010s). At the level of the whole study: The study combined CD1B tetramers and high-throughput TCR immunosequencing to characterize T cells specific for the mycobacterial lipid antigen glucose monomycolate (GMM). In a South African clinical cohort, IGRA-negative adolescents, IGRA-positive adolescents with latent tuberculosis and adults with active tuberculosis were compared, with roughly 10 people in each group. Summary of the overall study and its limitations: Clinical samples were selected based on which cryopreserved specimens were available, and the active tuberculosis cases were adults whereas the controls were adolescents. Shorter CDR3-alpha lengths in active tuberculosis patients partly drove the smaller NN-distances, and the TCR-beta difference was not statistically significant. Smaller mean NN-distances to GMM-specific TCRs were observed in active tuberculosis TCR-alpha repertoires than in IGRA-negative controls, suggesting clonal expansion of GMM-specific TCRs. An accuracy of about 90% (AUROC approximately 0.91) was reached by a classifier using the diverse GMM-specific repertoire, compared with 70% to 75% accuracy when GEM motif frequencies were used.

TCR libraries were generated with the immunoSEQ multiplex PCR assay, using TCR-beta and/or TCR-alpha/delta assays for each sample. The Illumina high-throughput platform was used to sequence the amplified TCR libraries. The original methods were these. Clustering and dimensionality reduction relied on pairwise TCRdist distances among GMM-specific receptors from T cells that were either sorted ex vivo or expanded in vitro. Each clinical repertoire was assigned a mean NN-distance score, defined as the average TCRdist to the nearest 10% of tetramer-positive reference sequences. To compute GEM TCR motif frequency, the fraction of unique TCRs matching known GEM sequences by V/J usage and CDR3 length was calculated. Linear discriminant analysis with leave-one-out cross-validation, implemented in scikit-learn, was used to classify active tuberculosis. This immuneACCESS table, as held by TCRdb, lists in-frame sequences with V and J called but not all clones. Of the missing ones, under half trace to an unresolved V gene in checked studies; the others have no known cause. The V and J calls and the clone size are those of that table, but D and trimming were determined from the DNA. Across this sample there are some 40,000 clones, with 95% seen only once. The biggest ten clones account for around 3.3% of the sample.

Reading from cysteine to phenylalanine, the CDR3 counts 13 amino acids. The DNA shown is the 39-base CDR3, in frame from base 1. Sequences WSHSY (CDR1) and SAAADI (CDR2) are obtained from the germline V gene. The junction shows trimming of 3 bases on V and 8 bases on J, plus 13 bases between the germline ends. At study entry, adolescents were screened for latent tuberculosis infection by tuberculin skin test and QuantiFERON-TB GOLD In-Tube IGRA. Immunosequencing was performed on unsorted cryopreserved PBMC, with 90,000 to 100,000 T cells per clinical donor covered on average. Eleven high schools in the Worcester region of the Western Cape, South Africa, served as enrollment sites for adolescents aged 12 to 18 years. Ten or so M. tuberculosis-infected adolescents and approximately 10 uninfected adolescents, matched for age and sex, were selected. PBMC from adolescents were isolated by density centrifugation from freshly drawn heparinized blood and then cryopreserved.

The clonotype originates from a donor between 10 and 29 years old with latent tuberculosis or without tuberculosis infection. Rearrangement joined TRBV10-2 to TRBJ1-1; TRBD1 could be the D gene, as 6 bases match. Sequencing input: PBMCs. The DNA reads TGCGCCAGCAGTGAATTTCGGGGACAAGAAGCTTTCTTT. Its protein is CASSEFRGQEAFF.